A selection of T cell receptor beta chains follows, all from one sample in a study of blood T cell repertoires in COVID-19. The protocol was immunoSEQ multiplex PCR, while the TCRdb copy is restricted to in-frame clones and leaves out a portion. The data hold 310,000 or so clones, with around nine tenths observed a single time. Input material: peripheral blood. The receptors shown here come from a woman between 50 and 59 years old with active or convalescent COVID-19. CDR3s include the opening cysteine and the closing phenylalanine or tryptophan. D genes are given only for firm matches. Part of the rows lack a size; the others show once, few, many or a class for expanded clones.

D gene | J gene | clone size | V gene | CDR3 DNA | CDR3 protein
TRBD2 | TRBJ2-7 | NA | TRBV4-3 | TGCGCCAGCAGCCAAGTCGCGGGGGGCCCGGCGACTTACGAGCAGTACTTC | CASSQVAGGPATYEQYF
TRBD1 | TRBJ2-7 | NA | TRBV7-3 | TGTGCCAGCAGCCTTCAGGGGGTCGGCTACGAGCAGTACTTC | CASSLQGVGYEQYF
NA | TRBJ2-5 | NA | TRBV11-2 | TGTGCCAGCAGCTTAGTGGGGGGTGGTCTAGAAGAGACCCAGTACTTC | CASSLVGGGLEETQYF
NA | TRBJ2-3 | NA | TRBV7-3 | TGTGCCAGCAGCTTAGGTGGAGCAGATACGCAGTATTTT | CASSLGGADTQYF
NA | TRBJ1-6 | NA | TRBV5-1 | TGCGCCAGCAGCTTGGCGGGTATTTCACCCCTCCACTTT | CASSLAGISPLHF
NA | TRBJ1-1 | once | TRBV30 | TGTGCCTGGAGGAGACACGGTGGCACTGAAGCTTTCTTT | CAWRRHGGTEAFF
NA | TRBJ2-2 | NA | TRBV19 | TGTGCCAGTACCTCCTACGGGGAGCTGTTTTTT | CASTSYGELFF
TRBD1 | TRBJ1-2 | NA | TRBV6-5 | TGTGCCAGCAGGGATAGGACAGGACCGGGCTACACCTTC | CASRDRTGPGYTF
NA | TRBJ2-5 | NA | TRBV3-1/TRBV3-2 | TGTGCCAGCAGCCAAGGACGGTCCAGGGTAGAGACCCAGTACTTC | CASSQGRSRVETQYF
NA | TRBJ2-1 | NA | TRBV9 | TGTGCCAGCAGCGTAAGAGGGCGGGACTCCTACAATGAGCAGTTCTTC | CASSVRGRDSYNEQFF
TRBD1 | TRBJ1-2 | once | TRBV6-2/TRBV6-3 | TGTGCCAGCAGTTCTACAGGGGGTATTGGCTACACCTTC | CASSSTGGIGYTF
NA | TRBJ1-2 | few | TRBV9 | TGTGCCAGCAGCGGACCCTCTGCGGGGTATGGCTACACCTTC | CASSGPSAGYGYTF
NA | TRBJ1-2 | few | TRBV16 | TGTGCCAGCAGCCACTATGTTACAGCTAACTATGGCTACACCTTC | CASSHYVTANYGYTF
TRBD1 | TRBJ2-1 | NA | TRBV12-5 | TGTGCTAGTCCCATGACAGGGGACAATGAGCAGTTCTTC | CASPMTGDNEQFF
NA | TRBJ1-1 | NA | TRBV7-8 | TGTGCCAGCAGCCCCCTTTTAGGGGATAACACTGAAGCTTTCTTT | CASSPLLGDNTEAFF
NA | TRBJ1-3 | NA | TRBV27 | TGTGCCAGCAGTATGCAGGGGACTGGAAACACCATATATTTT | CASSMQGTGNTIYF
TRBD1 | TRBJ1-4 | NA | TRBV7-9 | TGTGCCAGCAGCTATGAGGGACAGGGGAATGAAAAACTGTTTTTT | CASSYEGQGNEKLFF
NA | TRBJ2-7 | NA | TRBV9 | TGTGCCAGCAGCGGGGCAGTTACCTACGAGCAGTACTTC | CASSGAVTYEQYF
TRBD1 | TRBJ1-5 | many | TRBV28 | TGTGCCAGCACCACCTACAGGGGAGGCAGCAATCAGCCCCAGCATTTT | CASTTYRGGSNQPQHF
NA | TRBJ2-5 | NA | TRBV18 | TGTGCCAGCTCACGGGGAGCGACGGAACAAGAGACCCAGTACTTC | CASSRGATEQETQYF